The entry below describes one T cell receptor beta chain. As yet, its antigen is unknown. This sample is drawn from a study of shared clonotypes between healthy human individuals. Background on the study: Donors had three CD4 naive, three CD4 memory, two CD8 naive and one CD8 memory plate apiece. Findings and limits, study-wide: Sharing across four donors was highest in naive CD4 (roughly 5%) and lowest in memory CD8 (around 0.4%). Measured sharing among donors was expected to vary with sequencing depth. Compared with memory subsets, naive subsets generally had larger estimated richness.

TCRdb's copy holds only in-frame clones and misses some; the assay was immunoSEQ multiplex PCR. The table lists about 870,000 clones, 80% to 95% of them singletons. Germline V CDR1 and CDR2: SGHAT, FQNNGV. The CDR3 has 15 amino acids. V was clipped by 6 bases and J by 4 bases; unmatched bases: 9. Naive CD8 populations comprised CD45RO-negative cells positively selected for CCR7, excluding terminally differentiated effector memory CD45RA+ cells. The V gene is TRBV11-2, the J gene TRBJ2-1; 7 nucleotides line up with TRBD2. Sequenced sample: naive CD8+ T cells sorted from blood. This clonotype originated in a man younger than 45 in good health. The DNA for the CDR3 is TGTGCCAGCAGATTTAGTGGGACTACGTACAATGAGCAGTTCTTC. It translates to CASRFSGTTYNEQFF. Complete variable domain (other parts from reference TRBV11-2 and TRBJ2-1): EAGVAQSPRYKIIEKRQSVAFWCNPISGHATLYWYQQILGQGPKLLIQFQNNGVVDDSQLPKDRFSAERLKGVDSTLKIQPAKLEDSAVYLCASRFSGTTYNEQFFGPGTRLTVL.